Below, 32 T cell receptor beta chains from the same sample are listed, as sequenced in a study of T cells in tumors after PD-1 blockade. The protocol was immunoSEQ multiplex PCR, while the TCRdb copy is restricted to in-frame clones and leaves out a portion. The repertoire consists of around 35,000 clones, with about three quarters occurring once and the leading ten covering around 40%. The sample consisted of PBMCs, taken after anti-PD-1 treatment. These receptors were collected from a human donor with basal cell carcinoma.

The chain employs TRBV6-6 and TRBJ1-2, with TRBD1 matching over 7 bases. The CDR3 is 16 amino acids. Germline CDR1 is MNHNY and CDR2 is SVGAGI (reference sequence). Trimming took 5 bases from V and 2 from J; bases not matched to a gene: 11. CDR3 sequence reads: CASSPEGQFFNYGYTF. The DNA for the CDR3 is TGTGCCAGCAGTCCCGAGGGACAGTTCTTCAACTATGGCTACACCTTC.

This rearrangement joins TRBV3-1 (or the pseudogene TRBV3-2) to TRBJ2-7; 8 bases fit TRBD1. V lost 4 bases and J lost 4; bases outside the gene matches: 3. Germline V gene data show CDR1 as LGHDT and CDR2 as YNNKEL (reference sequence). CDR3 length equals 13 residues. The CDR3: CASSRRQGYEQYF. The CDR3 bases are TGTGCCAGCAGCCGCCGACAGGGGTACGAGCAGTACTTC.

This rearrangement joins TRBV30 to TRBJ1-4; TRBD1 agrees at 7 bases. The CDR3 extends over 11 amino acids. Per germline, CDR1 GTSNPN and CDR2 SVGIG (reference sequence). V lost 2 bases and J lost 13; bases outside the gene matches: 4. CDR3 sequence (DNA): TGTGCCTGGAGTCGCCAGGGGGGACTGTTTTTT. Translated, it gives CAWSRQGGLFF. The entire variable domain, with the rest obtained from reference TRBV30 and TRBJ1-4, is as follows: SQTIHQWPATLVQPVGSPLSLECTVEGTSNPNLYWYRQAAGRGLQLLFYSVGIGQISSEVPQNLSASRPQDRQFILSSKKLLLSDSGFYLCAWSRQGGLFFGSGTQLSVL.

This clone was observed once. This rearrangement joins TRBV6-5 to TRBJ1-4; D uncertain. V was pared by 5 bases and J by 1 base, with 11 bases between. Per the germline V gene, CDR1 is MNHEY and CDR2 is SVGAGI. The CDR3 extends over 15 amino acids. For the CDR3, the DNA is TGTGCCAGCAGTCCAACAGTGGGAACTAATGAAAAACTGTTTTTT. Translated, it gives CASSPTVGTNEKLFF.

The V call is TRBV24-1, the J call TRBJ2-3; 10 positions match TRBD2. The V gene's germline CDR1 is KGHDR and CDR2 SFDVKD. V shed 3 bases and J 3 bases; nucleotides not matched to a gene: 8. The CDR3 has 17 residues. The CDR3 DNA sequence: TGTGCCACCAGTGATCCCCTAGCGGGAGCCCCGACAGATACGCAGTATTTT. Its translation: CATSDPLAGAPTDTQYF.

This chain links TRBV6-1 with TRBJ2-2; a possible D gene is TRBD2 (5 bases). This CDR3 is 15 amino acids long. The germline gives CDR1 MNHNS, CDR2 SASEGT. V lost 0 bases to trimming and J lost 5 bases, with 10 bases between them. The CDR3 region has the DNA TGTGCCAGCAGTGAAGCCTCCGGGATAACCGGGGAGCTGTTTTTT. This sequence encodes CASSEASGITGELFF.

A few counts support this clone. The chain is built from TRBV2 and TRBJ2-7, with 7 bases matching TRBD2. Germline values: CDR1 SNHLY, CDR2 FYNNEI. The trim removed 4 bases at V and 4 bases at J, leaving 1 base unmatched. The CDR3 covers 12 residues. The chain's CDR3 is CASSVGGYEQYF. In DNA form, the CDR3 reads TGTGCCAGCAGTGTCGGGGGGTACGAGCAGTACTTC.

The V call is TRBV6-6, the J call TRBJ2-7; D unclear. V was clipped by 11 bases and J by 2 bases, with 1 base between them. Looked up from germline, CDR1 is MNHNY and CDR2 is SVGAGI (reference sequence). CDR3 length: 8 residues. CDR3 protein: CAAYEQYF. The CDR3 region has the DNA TGTGCCGCCTACGAGCAGTACTTC.

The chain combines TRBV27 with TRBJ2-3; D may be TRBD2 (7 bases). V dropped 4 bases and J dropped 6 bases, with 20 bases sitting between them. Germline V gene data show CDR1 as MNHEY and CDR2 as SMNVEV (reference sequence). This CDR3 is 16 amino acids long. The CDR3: CASSSLGGGGADTQYF. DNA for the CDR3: TGTGCCAGCAGTTCCTTGGGGGGCGGGGGAGCGGATACGCAGTATTTT.

Written as DNA, the CDR3 is TGTGCCAGTAGTTTCTCCGGGACAGGGCCCGGGGAGCTGTTTTTT. Protein product: CASSFSGTGPGELFF. V and J are TRBV19 and TRBJ2-2, with 9 positions matching TRBD1. The CDR3 spans 15 residues. V shed 5 bases and J 6 bases; nucleotides not matched to a gene: 7. CDR1 and CDR2 from the germline V gene are LNHDA and SQIVND (reference sequence).

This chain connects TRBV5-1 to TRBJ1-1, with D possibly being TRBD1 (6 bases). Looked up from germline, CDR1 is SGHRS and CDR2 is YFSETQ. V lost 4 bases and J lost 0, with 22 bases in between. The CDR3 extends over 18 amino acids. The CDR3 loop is CASSRELQGGRMNTEAFF. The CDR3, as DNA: TGCGCCAGCAGCCGGGAGTTACAGGGAGGGAGGATGAACACTGAAGCTTTCTTT.

CDR3 DNA sequence: TGTGCCAGTACCAGCGACAGGGGCTTTTATAATTCACCCCTCCACTTT. Translation: CASTSDRGFYNSPLHF. This chain connects TRBV19 to TRBJ1-6; 8 nucleotides match TRBD1. The length of the CDR3 is 16 residues. CDR1 and CDR2 (germline): LNHDA, SQIVND (reference sequence). The V segment lost 7 bases and the J segment 4 bases; nucleotides outside the gene matches: 9.

Written as DNA, the CDR3 is TGTGCCAGCAGCGTAGGAGGGGGGTACAATGAGCAGTTCTTC. Encoded protein: CASSVGGGYNEQFF. The V call is TRBV9, the J call TRBJ2-1; D assignment may be TRBD1 or TRBD2 (6 bases each). This CDR3 region has 14 residues. Trimming cost V 0 bases and J 4 bases, with 8 bases left between them. Germline CDR1 is SGDLS and CDR2 is YYNGEE.

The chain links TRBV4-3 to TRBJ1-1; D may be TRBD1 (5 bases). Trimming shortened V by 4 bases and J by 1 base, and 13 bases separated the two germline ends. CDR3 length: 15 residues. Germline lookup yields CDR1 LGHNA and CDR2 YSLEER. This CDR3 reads CASSRARGPNTEAFF. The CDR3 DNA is TGCGCCAGCAGCCGAGCGAGGGGCCCGAACACTGAAGCTTTCTTT.

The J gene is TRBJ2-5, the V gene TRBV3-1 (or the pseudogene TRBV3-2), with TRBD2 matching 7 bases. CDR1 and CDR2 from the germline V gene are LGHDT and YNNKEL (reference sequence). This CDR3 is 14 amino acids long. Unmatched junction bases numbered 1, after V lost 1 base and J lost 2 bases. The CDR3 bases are TGTGCCAGCAGCCAAGGGACTAGTCAAGAGACCCAGTACTTC. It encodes CASSQGTSQETQYF.

This CDR3 is CASSAGGGRYNEKLFF. The CDR3 DNA reads as TGTGCCAGCAGCGCAGGGGGGGGACGGTATAATGAAAAACTGTTTTTT. The V call is TRBV9, the J call TRBJ1-4, with TRBD1 matching over 7 bases. CDR3 length: 16 amino acids. The ends lost 3 bases at V and 4 bases at J; junction bases unmatched: 9. Germline CDR1 SGDLS, CDR2 YYNGEE.

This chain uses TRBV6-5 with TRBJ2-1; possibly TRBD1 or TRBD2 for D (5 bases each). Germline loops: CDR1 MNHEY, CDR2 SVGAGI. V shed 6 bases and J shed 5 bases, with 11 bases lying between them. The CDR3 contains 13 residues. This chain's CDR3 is CASSPGRNNEQFF. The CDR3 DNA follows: TGTGCCAGCAGCCCGGGACGGAACAATGAGCAGTTCTTC.

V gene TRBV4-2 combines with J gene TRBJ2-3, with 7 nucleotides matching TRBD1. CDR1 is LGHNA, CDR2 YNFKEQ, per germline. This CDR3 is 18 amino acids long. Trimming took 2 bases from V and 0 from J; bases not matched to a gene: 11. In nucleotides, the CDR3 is TGTGCCAGCAGCCAACCCCCCGCGGGCAGGGGGAGCACAGATACGCAGTATTTT. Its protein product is CASSQPPAGRGSTDTQYF.

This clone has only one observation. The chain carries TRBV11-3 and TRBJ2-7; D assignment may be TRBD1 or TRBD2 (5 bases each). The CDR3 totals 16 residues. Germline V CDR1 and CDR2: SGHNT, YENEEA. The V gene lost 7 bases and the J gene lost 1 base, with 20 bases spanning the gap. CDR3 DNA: TGTGCCAGCACCGGGGCAAAAGGCCAGGATTCCTACGAGCAGTACTTC. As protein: CASTGAKGQDSYEQYF.

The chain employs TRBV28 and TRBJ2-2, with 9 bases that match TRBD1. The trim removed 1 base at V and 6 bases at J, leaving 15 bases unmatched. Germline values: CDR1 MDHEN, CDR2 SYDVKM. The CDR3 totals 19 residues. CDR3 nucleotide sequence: TGTGCCAGCAGTTTATATAAATCGAACGGACAGGGGAGACCCGGGGAGCTGTTTTTT. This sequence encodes CASSLYKSNGQGRPGELFF.

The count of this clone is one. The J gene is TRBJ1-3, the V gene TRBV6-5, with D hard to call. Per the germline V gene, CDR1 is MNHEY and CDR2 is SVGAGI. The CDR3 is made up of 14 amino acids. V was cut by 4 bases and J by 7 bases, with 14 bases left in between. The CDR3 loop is CASSLQQLWNTIYF. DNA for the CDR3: TGTGCCAGCAGTTTGCAGCAACTCTGGAACACCATATATTTT.

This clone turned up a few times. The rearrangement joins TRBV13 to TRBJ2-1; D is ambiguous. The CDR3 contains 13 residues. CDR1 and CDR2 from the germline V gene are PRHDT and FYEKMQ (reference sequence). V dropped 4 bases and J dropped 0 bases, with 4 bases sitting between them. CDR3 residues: CASSSNSYNEQFF. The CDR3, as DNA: TGTGCCAGCAGCTCCAACTCCTACAATGAGCAGTTCTTC. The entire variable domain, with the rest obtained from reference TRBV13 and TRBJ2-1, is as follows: AAGVIQSPRHLIKEKRETATLKCYPIPRHDTVYWYQQGPGQDPQFLISFYEKMQSDKGSIPDRFSAQQFSDYHSELNMSSLELGDSALYFCASSSNSYNEQFFGPGTRLTVL.

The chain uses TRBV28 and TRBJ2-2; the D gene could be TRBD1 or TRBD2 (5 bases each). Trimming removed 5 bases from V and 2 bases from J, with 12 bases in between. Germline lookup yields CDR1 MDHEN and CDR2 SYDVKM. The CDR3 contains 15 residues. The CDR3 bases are TGTGCCAGCAGTCGAGGGGATTCCAACACCGGGGAGCTGTTTTTT. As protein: CASSRGDSNTGELFF.

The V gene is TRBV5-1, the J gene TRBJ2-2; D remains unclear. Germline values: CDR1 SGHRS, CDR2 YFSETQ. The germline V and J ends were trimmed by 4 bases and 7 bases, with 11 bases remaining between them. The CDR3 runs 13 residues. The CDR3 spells CASSLGWGGELFF. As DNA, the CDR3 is TGCGCCAGCAGCCTCGGCTGGGGCGGGGAGCTGTTTTTT.

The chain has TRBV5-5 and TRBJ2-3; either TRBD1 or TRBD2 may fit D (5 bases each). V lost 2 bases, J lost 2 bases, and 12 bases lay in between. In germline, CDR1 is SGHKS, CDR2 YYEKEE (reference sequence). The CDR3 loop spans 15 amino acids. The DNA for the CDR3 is TGTGCCAGCAGCTTCCGGGACCATATCACAGATACGCAGTATTTT. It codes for CASSFRDHITDTQYF.

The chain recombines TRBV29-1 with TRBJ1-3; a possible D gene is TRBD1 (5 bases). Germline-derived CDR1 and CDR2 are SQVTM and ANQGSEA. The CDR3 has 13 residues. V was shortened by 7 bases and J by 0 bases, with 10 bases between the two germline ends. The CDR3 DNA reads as TGCAGCGCCCAGGGTTTCTCTGGAAACACCATATATTTT. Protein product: CSAQGFSGNTIYF.

The CDR3: CASWDRAQPQHF. DNA for the CDR3: TGTGCCAGCTGGGACAGGGCCCAGCCCCAGCATTTT. The V and J genes are TRBV6-5 and TRBJ1-5; 9 nucleotides line up with TRBD1. Germline assignment: CDR1 MNHEY and CDR2 SVGAGI. CDR3 length equals 12 residues. Germline trimming cut 8 bases from V and 7 bases from J; bases unmatched to any gene: 3.

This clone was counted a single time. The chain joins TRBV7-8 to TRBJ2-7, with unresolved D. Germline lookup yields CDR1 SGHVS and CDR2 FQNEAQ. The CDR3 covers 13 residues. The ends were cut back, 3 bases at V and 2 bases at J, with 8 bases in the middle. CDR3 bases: TGTGCCAGCAGCTTGGCGCATCCCTACGAGCAGTACTTC. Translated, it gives CASSLAHPYEQYF.

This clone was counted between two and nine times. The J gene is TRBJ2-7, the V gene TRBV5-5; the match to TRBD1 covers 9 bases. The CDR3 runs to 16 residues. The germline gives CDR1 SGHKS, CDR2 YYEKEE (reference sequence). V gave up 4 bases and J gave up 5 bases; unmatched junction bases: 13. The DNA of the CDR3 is TGTGCCAGCAGCCGTATCCCGGGACAGGGATCCCACGAGCAGTACTTC. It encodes CASSRIPGQGSHEQYF. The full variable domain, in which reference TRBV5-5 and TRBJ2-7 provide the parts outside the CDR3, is DAGVTQSPTHLIKTRGQQVTLRCSPISGHKSVSWYQQVLGQGPQFIFQYYEKEERGRGNFPDRFSARQFPNYSSELNVNALLLGDSALYLCASSRIPGQGSHEQYFGPGTRLTVT.

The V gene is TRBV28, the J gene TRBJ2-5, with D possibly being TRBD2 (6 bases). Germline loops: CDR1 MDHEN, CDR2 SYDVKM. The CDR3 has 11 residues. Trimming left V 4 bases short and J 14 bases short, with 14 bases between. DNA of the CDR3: TGTGCCAGCAGTTCCCGGGACTTTGACTACTTC. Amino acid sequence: CASSSRDFDYF.

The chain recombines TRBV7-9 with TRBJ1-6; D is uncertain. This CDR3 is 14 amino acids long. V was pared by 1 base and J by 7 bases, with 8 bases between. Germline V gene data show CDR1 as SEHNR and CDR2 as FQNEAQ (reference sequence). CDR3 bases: TGTGCCAGCAGCTTAGGCCAGTTAAATTCACCCCTCCACTTT. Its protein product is CASSLGQLNSPLHF.

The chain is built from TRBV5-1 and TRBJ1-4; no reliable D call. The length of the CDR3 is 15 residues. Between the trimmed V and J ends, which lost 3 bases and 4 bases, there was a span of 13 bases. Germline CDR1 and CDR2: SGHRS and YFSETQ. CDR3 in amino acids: CASSSAGQRNEKLFF. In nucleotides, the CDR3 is TGCGCCAGCAGCTCAGCCGGGCAGCGTAATGAAAAACTGTTTTTT.